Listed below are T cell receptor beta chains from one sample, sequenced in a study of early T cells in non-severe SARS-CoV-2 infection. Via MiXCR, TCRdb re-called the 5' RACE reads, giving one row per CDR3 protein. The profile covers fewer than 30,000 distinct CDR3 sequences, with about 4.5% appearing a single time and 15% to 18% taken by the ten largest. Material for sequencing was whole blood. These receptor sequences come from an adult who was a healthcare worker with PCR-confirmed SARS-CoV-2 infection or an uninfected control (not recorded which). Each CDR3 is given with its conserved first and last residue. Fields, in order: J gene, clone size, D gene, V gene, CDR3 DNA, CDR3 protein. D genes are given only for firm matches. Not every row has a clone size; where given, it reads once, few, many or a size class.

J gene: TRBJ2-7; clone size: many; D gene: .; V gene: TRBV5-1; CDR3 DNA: TGCGCCAGCAGCGTTGACAGCTGGCTCGTCGCCGAGCAGTACTTC; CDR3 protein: CASSVDSWLVAEQYF
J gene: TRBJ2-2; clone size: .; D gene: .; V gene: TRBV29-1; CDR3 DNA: TGCAGCGTCTACCGGGACGGACGCCGACGGGAGCTGTTTTTT; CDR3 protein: CSVYRDGRRRELFF
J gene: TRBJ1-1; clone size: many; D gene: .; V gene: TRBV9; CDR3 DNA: TGTGCCAGCAGCGTAGGGAGGACAATAAGAACTGAAGCTTTCTTT; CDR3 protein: CASSVGRTIRTEAFF
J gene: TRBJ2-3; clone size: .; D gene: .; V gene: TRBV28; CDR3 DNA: TGTGCCACCCTTAGCGGTGGACCGGGGGCCATCACAGATACGCAGTATTTT; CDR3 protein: CATLSGGPGAITDTQYF
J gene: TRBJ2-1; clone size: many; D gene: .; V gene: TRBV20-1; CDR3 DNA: TGCAGTGCTCGTACAGGGAACAATGAGCAGTTCTTC; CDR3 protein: CSARTGNNEQFF
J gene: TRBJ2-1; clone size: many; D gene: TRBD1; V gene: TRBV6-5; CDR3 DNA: TGTGCCAGCAGACCTGGGACAGGGGGCCTCAATGAGCAGTTCTTC; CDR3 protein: CASRPGTGGLNEQFF
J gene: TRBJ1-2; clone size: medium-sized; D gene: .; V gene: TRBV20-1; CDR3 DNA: TGCAGTGCTAGAGATCCAGGGACCGAAACCAGTGGCTACACCTTC; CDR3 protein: CSARDPGTETSGYTF
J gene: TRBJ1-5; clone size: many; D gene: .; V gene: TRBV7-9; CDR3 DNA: TGTGCCAGCTCTGTGTTAGGTCAGCCCCAGCATTTT; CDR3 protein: CASSVLGQPQHF
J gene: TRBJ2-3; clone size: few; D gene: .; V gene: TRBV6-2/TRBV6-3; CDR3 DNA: TGTGCCAGCAGAATCAGGCCGGGCACAGATACGCAGTATTTT; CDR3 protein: CASRIRPGTDTQYF
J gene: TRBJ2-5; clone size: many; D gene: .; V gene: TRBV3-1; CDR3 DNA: TGTGCCAGCAGCCAAGGACTAGGGGTGGGGACCCAGTACTTC; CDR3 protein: CASSQGLGVGTQYF
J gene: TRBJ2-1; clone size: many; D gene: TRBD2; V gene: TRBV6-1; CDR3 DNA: TGTGCCAGCAAGGGAAGATCGGGGGGGAACAATGAGCAGTTCTTC; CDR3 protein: CASKGRSGGNNEQFF
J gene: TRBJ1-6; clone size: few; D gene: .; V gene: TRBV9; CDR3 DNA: TGTGCCAGCAGCGTAACCTATAATTCACCCCTCCACTTT; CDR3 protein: CASSVTYNSPLHF
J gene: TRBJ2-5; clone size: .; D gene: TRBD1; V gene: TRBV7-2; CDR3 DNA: TGTGCCAGCATCCAGACGCCTTGGGACAGGGCAGAGACCCAGTACTTC; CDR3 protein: CASIQTPWDRAETQYF
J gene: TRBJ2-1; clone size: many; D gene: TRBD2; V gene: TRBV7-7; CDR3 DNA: TGTGCTAGCAGCTTAGATATAAGCGGGAGGCCTCCCTACAATGAGCAGTTCTTC; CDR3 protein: CASSLDISGRPPYNEQFF
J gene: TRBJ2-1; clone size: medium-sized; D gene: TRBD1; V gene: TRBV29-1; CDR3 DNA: TGCAGCGCCCTACAGGGGCCCAATGAGCAGTTCTTC; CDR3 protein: CSALQGPNEQFF
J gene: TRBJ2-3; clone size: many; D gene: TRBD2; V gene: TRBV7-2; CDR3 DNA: TGTGCCAGCAGCTCCCAGCGACTAGCAGCTAGCACAGATACGCAGTATTTT; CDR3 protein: CASSSQRLAASTDTQYF
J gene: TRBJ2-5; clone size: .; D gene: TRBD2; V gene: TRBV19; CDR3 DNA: TGTGCCAGTAGTATTCGGACTAGCGGGACGCAAGAGACCCAGTACTTC; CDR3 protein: CASSIRTSGTQETQYF